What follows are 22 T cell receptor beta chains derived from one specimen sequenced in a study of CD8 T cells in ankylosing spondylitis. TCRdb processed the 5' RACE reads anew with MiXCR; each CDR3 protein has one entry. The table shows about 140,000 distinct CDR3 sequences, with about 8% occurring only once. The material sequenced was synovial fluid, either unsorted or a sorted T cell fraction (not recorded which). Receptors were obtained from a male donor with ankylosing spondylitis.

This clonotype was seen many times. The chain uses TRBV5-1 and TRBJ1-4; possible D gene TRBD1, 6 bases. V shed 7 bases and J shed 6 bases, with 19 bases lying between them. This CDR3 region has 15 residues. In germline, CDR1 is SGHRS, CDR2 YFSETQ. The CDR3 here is CASADSGTLHEKLFF. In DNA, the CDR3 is TGCGCCAGCGCGGACTCCGGGACACTTCATGAAAAACTGTTTTTT.

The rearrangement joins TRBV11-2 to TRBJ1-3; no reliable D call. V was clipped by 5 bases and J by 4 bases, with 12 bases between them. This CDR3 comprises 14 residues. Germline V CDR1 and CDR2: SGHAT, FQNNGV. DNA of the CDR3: TGTGCCAGCAGCCGGACCTTGGGGGGAAACACCATATATTTT. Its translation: CASSRTLGGNTIYF.

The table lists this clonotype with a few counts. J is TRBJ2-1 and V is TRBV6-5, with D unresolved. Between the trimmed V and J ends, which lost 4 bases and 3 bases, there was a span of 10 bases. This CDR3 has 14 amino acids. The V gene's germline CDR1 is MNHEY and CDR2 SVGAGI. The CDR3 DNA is TGTGCCAGCAGTTGGAGACTCAGCTACAATGAGCAGTTCTTC. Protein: CASSWRLSYNEQFF.

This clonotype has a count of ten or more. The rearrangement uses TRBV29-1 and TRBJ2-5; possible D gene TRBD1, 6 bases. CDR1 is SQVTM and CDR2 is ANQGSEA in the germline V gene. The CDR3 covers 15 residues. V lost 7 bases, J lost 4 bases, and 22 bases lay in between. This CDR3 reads CSAVRITGFSETQYF. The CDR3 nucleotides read TGCAGCGCCGTAAGGATTACAGGGTTTTCAGAGACCCAGTACTTC. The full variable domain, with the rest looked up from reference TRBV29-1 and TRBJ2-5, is SAVISQKPSRDICQRGTSLTIQCQVDSQVTMMFWYRQQPGQSLTLIATANQGSEATYESGFVIDKFPISRPNLTFSTLTVSNMSPEDSSIYLCSAVRITGFSETQYFGPGTRLLVL.

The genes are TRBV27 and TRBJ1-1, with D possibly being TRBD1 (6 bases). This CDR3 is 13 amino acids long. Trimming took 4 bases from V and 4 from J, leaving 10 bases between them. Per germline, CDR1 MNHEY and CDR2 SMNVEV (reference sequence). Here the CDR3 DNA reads TGTGCCAGCAGTTCACAGGGACGCACTGAAGCTTTCTTT. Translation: CASSSQGRTEAFF.

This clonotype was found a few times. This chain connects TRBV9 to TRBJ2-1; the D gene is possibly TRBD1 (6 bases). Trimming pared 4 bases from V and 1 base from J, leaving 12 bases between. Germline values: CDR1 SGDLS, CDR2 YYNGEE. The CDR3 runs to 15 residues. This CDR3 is CASSPRDKSYNEQFF. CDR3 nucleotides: TGTGCCAGCAGCCCCCGGGACAAGTCCTACAATGAGCAGTTCTTC.

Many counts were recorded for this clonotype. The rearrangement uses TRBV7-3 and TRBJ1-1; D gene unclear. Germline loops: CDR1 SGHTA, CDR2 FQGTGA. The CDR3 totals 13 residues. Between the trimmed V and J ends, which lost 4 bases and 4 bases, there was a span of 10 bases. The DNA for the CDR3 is TGTGCCAGCAGCTCGCACCTGGGCACTGAAGCTTTCTTT. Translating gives CASSSHLGTEAFF.

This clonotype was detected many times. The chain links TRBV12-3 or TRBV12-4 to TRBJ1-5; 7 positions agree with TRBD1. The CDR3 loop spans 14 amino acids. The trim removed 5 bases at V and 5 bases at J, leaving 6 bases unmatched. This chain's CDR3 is CASSVGTVYQPQHF. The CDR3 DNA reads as TGTGCCAGCAGTGTCGGGACAGTCTATCAGCCCCAGCATTTT.

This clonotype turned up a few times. CDR3 nucleotide sequence: TGTGCCAGCAGTTCGACAGGGCACTCCTACGAGCAGTACTTC. Protein product: CASSSTGHSYEQYF. The chain links TRBV28 to TRBJ2-7, with TRBD1 matching 7 bases. The germline CDR1 and CDR2 sequences are MDHEN and SYDVKM. The J segment lost 0 bases and the V segment lost 4 bases, leaving 3 bases of the junction unmatched. The CDR3 is made up of 14 amino acids.

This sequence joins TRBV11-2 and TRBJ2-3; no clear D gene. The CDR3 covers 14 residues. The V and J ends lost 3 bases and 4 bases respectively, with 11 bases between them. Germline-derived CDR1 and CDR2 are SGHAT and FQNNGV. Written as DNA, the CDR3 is TGTGCCAGCAGCTTTAATGTCGCGGCAGATACGCAGTATTTT. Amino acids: CASSFNVAADTQYF.

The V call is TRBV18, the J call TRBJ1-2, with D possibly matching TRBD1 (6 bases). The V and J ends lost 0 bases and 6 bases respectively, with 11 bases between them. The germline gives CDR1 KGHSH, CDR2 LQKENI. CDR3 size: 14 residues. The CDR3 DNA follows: TGTGCCAGCTCACCACCTTCCAGGGGCGATGGCTACACCTTC. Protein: CASSPPSRGDGYTF.

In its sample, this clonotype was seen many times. The CDR3 loop reads CASSELGLTKSPDTQYF. The CDR3, as DNA: TGTGCCAGCAGTGAGCTCGGTCTTACGAAGTCCCCAGATACGCAGTATTTT. The rearrangement uses TRBV25-1 and TRBJ2-3; D is undetermined. Germline V gene data show CDR1 as MGHDK and CDR2 as SYGVNS. The V and J ends lost 3 bases and 4 bases respectively, with 20 bases between them. This CDR3 spans 17 amino acids.

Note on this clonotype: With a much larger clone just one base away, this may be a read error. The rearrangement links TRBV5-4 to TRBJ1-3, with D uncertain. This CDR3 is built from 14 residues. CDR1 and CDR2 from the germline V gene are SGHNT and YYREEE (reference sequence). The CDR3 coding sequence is TGTGCCATCAGCTCTTGGACGGACGGAAACACCATATATTTT. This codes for CAISSWTDGNTIYF.

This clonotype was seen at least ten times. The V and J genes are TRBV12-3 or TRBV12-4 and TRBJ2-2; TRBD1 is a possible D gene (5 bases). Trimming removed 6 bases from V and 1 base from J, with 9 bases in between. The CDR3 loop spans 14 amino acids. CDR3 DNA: TGTGCCAGCAGCCGCGACAGGAACACCGGGGAGCTGTTTTTT. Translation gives CASSRDRNTGELFF.

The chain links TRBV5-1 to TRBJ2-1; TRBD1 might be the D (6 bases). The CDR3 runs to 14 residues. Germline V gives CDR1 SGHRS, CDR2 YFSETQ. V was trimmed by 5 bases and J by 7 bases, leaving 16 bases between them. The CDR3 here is CASRLAGRGNEQFF. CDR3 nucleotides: TGCGCCAGCAGACTGGCGGGTAGGGGGAATGAGCAGTTCTTC.

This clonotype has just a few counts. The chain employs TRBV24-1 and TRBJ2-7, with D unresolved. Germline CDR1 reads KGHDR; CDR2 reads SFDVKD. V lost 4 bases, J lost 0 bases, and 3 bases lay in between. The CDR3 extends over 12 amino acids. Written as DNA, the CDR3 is TGTGCCACCAGTGACAGCTCCTACGAGCAGTACTTC. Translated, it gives CATSDSSYEQYF.

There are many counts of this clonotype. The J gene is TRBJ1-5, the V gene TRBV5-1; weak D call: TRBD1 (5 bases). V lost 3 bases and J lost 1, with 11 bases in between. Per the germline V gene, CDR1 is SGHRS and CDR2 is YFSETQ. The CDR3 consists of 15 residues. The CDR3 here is CASSSTGLSNQPQHF. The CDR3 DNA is TGCGCCAGCAGCTCTACAGGACTGAGCAATCAGCCCCAGCATTTT.

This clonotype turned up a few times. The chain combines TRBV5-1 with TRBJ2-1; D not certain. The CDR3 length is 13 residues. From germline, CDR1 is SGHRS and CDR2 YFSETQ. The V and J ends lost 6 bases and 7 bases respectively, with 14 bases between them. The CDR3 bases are TGCGCCAGCAAGGCCGAAGACTGGAATGAGCAGTTCTTC. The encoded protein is CASKAEDWNEQFF.

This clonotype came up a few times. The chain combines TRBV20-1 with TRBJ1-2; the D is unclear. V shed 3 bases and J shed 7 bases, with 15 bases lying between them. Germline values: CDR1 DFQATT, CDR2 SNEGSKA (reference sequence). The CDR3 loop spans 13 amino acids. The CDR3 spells CSASLRNAGGYTF. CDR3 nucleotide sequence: TGCAGTGCTAGCCTCAGGAATGCGGGTGGCTACACCTTC.

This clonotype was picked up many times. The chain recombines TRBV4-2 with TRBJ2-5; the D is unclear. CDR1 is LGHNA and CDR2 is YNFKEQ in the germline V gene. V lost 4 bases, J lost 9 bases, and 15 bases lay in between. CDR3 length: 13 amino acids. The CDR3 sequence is CASSPELLSAQYF. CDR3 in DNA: TGTGCCAGCAGCCCAGAATTGCTTTCGGCCCAGTACTTC.

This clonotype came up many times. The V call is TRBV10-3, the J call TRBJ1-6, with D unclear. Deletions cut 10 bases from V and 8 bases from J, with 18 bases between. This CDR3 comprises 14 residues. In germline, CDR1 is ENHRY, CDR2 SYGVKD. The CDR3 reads CATEKDLGDSPLHF. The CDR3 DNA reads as TGTGCCACAGAGAAGGATCTTGGCGATTCACCCCTCCACTTT.

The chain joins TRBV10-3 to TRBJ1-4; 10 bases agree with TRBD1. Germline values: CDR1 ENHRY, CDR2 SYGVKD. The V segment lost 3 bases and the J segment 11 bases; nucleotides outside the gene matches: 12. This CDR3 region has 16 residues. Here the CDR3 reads CAISDTVGQGVHKLFF. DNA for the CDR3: TGTGCCATCAGTGATACAGTCGGACAGGGGGTTCACAAACTGTTTTTT.